This TCR beta chain is from a study of cytomegalovirus exposure and HLA in healthy donors. Primers: 60 Vbeta forward and 13 Jbeta reverse. Here immunoSEQ multiplex PCR was the method, and the copy in TCRdb shows in-frame clones only, minus some. The sample includes 130,000 or so clones, approximately 84% of them seen just once. The sequencing sample was made of PBMCs. The receptor was isolated from a woman aged 18-29 years in good health and CMV-seronegative.

CDR3 sequence (DNA): TGTGCCAGCAGCTTTAGCTCCCAAGAGACCCAGTACTTC. It is translated as CASSFSSQETQYF. This chain links TRBV5-4 with TRBJ2-5, with D uncertain. Trimming pared 2 bases from V and 1 base from J, leaving 6 bases between. From germline, CDR1 is SGHNT and CDR2 YYREEE (reference sequence). The CDR3 consists of 13 residues.